The clone carrying this T cell receptor (beta chain) occurred many times. Its specificity is not known. The read gets to within 3 residues of the CDR3 end, and the germline J gene fills in the rest. Clones were read by immunoSEQ multiplex PCR, and TCRdb kept only the in-frame ones, dropping some. The sample contains about 39,000 clones, none of them singletons. The record originates from a study of T cell clonality in common variable immunodeficiency. This CDR3 spans 17 amino acids. Per the germline V gene, CDR1 is SGHRS and CDR2 is YFSETQ. With 3 bases clipped from V and 7 bases from J, the junction kept 10 bases outside the gene matches. Study-wide points: CVID subjects showed higher TCRbeta clonality than healthy controls. Patient heterogeneity in the CVID cohort limited correlations between repertoire features and clinical complications. Compared with controls, CVID subjects had fewer shared TCRbeta clones.

This receptor was identified in a person aged 18 to 75 in good health. The chain joins TRBV5-1 to TRBJ2-1, with 13 bases aligning to TRBD2. The sample consisted of peripheral blood mononuclear cells. The CDR3: CASSSGTSGNMGNEQFF. The CDR3 DNA, read in part, is TGCGCCAGCAGCTCAGGGACTAGCGGGAACATGGGGAATGAG.